These 13 T cell receptor beta chains share one sample of origin, sequenced in a study of T cells in Graves' hyperthyroidism and ophthalmopathy. Researchers took RNA transcripts and amplified the TCR beta CDR3 regions from them. Initially, a first-round RT-PCR of the TCR CDR3 employed the HTBI primer set. TCRdb itself ran the multiplex PCR reads through MiXCR, one entry per CDR3 protein. The table has 500,000 to 600,000 distinct CDR3 sequences, roughly 46% seen once. Sample: peripheral blood or thyroid tissue (not recorded which). Every receptor here comes from an adult woman with Graves' disease, either hyperthyroidism or ophthalmopathy (not recorded which).

CDR3 coding DNA: TGCAGCGTTGGACGGGCACTCCCATATGGCTACACCTTC. Translated: CSVGRALPYGYTF. The rearrangement links TRBV29-1 to TRBJ1-2; D is undetermined. Trimming stripped 4 bases from V and 5 bases from J, with 14 bases between. The CDR3 is made up of 13 amino acids. Germline lookup yields CDR1 SQVTM and CDR2 ANQGSEA.

A few counts support this clonotype. J is TRBJ2-7 and V is TRBV4-1; 7 nucleotides line up with TRBD2. V shed 4 bases and J 6 bases; nucleotides not matched to a gene: 18. The CDR3 consists of 17 residues. In germline, CDR1 is MGHRA, CDR2 YSYEKL. The chain's CDR3 is CASSPIGGVRGLGEQYF. The CDR3 DNA reads as TGCGCCAGCAGCCCAATTGGGGGGGTGCGGGGACTGGGCGAGCAGTACTTC.

Points on this clonotype: The junction departs from the called germline gene at one end, perhaps through a read error. V is TRBV11-1 and J is TRBJ2-7; D perhaps matches TRBD1 (6 bases). The length of the CDR3 is 15 residues. Germline V CDR1 and CDR2: SGHAT, FQDESV (reference sequence). In DNA, the CDR3 is TGTGCCAGCAGCCTAGCCCAGGGGTCCTTCTACGAGCAGTACTTC. This codes for CASSLAQGSFYEQYF.

The chain carries TRBV7-9 and TRBJ1-2; D gene ambiguous. The CDR3 is 12 residues long. V lost 5 bases and J lost 9, with 13 bases in between. CDR1 is SEHNR and CDR2 is FQNEAQ in the germline V gene (reference sequence). The CDR3, as DNA: TGTGCCAGCAGCCGTCAGCGGGTGAGCTACACCTTC. Protein: CASSRQRVSYTF. The variable domain in full, completed from reference TRBV7-9 and TRBJ1-2, reads DTGVSQNPRHKITKRGQNVTFRCDPISEHNRLYWYRQTLGQGPEFLTYFQNEAQLEKSRLLSDRFSAERPKGSFSTLEIQRTEQGDSAMYLCASSRQRVSYTFGSGTRLTVV.

With respect to this clonotype: A single base separates this from a much larger clone, so it may be a read error. This chain joins TRBV5-1 and TRBJ2-2; weak D call: TRBD2 (5 bases). The CDR3 extends over 16 amino acids. The V end lost 4 bases, the J end lost 9 bases, and 22 bases lay between the germline ends. The germline CDR1 and CDR2 sequences are SGHRS and YFSETQ. CDR3 loop: CASSAGPSRRSWELFF. DNA of the CDR3: TGCGCCAGCAGCGCCGGGCCTAGCAGGAGGTCGTGGGAGCTGTTTTTT.

The rearrangement links TRBV20-1 to TRBJ1-5, with 9 bases fitting TRBD1. The CDR3 runs 13 residues. Trimming cost V 6 bases and J 3 bases; bases outside gene matches: 3. The germline V gene has CDR1 DFQATT and CDR2 SNEGSKA (reference sequence). CDR3 coding DNA: TGCAGTGCGACAGGGGGGGACAATCAGCCCCAGCATTTT. Its translation: CSATGGDNQPQHF.

This sequence joins TRBV20-1 and TRBJ1-2; D remains ambiguous. Germline V gene lookup returns CDR1 DFQATT and CDR2 SNEGSKA (reference sequence). Trimming removed 0 bases from V and 14 bases from J, with 10 bases in between. The CDR3 covers 10 residues. The CDR3 protein is CSARDGGVTF. As DNA, the CDR3 is TGCAGTGCTAGAGACGGCGGCGTGACCTTC.

This clonotype was counted between two and nine times. The chain is built from TRBV7-2 and TRBJ2-7; D ambiguous. The V gene lost 3 bases and the J gene lost 3 bases, with 9 bases spanning the gap. Per the germline V gene, CDR1 is SGHTA and CDR2 is FQGNSA. The CDR3 sequence is 13 residues long. The chain's CDR3 is CASSFDPYYEQYF. CDR3 in DNA: TGTGCCAGCAGCTTCGACCCCTACTACGAGCAGTACTTC. The full variable domain, its missing parts supplied by reference TRBV7-2 and TRBJ2-7, is GAGVSQSPSNKVTEKGKDVELRCDPISGHTALYWYRQSLGQGLEFLIYFQGNSAPDKSGLPSDRFSAERTGGSVSTLTIQRTQQEDSAVYLCASSFDPYYEQYFGPGTRLTVT.

V is TRBV10-3 and J is TRBJ1-5; 8 nucleotides align to TRBD1. V shed 6 bases and J 14 bases; nucleotides not matched to a gene: 9. Germline-derived CDR1 and CDR2 are ENHRY and SYGVKD. The CDR3 spans 12 residues. CDR3 in amino acids: CAISGRGQAEHF. The CDR3 bases are TGTGCCATCAGCGGTAGGGGACAGGCCGAGCATTTT.

This clonotype appeared a few times. The chain carries TRBV7-2 and TRBJ2-1; TRBD2 is a possible D gene (6 bases). Deletions cut 5 bases from V and 14 bases from J, with 19 bases between. CDR1 SGHTA and CDR2 FQGNSA come from the germline V gene. This CDR3 comprises 13 residues. Here the CDR3 reads CASSPEPETGEFF. CDR3 sequence (DNA): TGTGCCAGCAGCCCCGAACCCGAAACGGGAGAGTTCTTC.

This clonotype has at least ten counts. CDR3 sequence reads: CASRATAGANVLTF. CDR3 DNA: TGTGCCAGTAGGGCCACAGCTGGGGCCAACGTCCTGACTTTC. The chain carries TRBV19 and TRBJ2-6; D remains ambiguous. The CDR3 spans 14 residues. The ends were cut back, 6 bases at V and 2 bases at J, with 8 bases in the middle. Germline V gene lookup returns CDR1 LNHDA and CDR2 SQIVND (reference sequence).

The chain employs TRBV29-1 and TRBJ2-5; D is unresolved. The germline V and J ends were trimmed by 1 base and 5 bases, with 11 bases remaining between them. The CDR3 runs 13 residues. Germline V gene data show CDR1 as SQVTM and CDR2 as ANQGSEA. CDR3 protein: CSVEAASRETQYF. CDR3 nucleotides: TGCAGCGTTGAAGCGGCCTCCCGGGAGACCCAGTACTTC.

This clonotype was seen many times. This chain joins TRBV12-3 or TRBV12-4 and TRBJ1-6; D not resolved. Trimming pared 1 base from V and 10 bases from J, leaving 17 bases between. This CDR3 contains 16 residues. Here the CDR3 reads CASSLDPTVGDSPLHF. For the CDR3, the DNA is TGTGCCAGCAGTTTAGATCCAACCGTCGGAGACTCACCCCTCCACTTT.